The rows below give T cell receptor beta chains drawn from one sample of a study of identical twins. A single record per CDR3 protein comes from TCRdb applying MiXCR to the 5' RACE reads. The sample yields a few hundred thousand distinct CDR3 sequences, 9.5% to 10% seen once. In addition, the sample was reused for a study of yellow fever vaccine responses in identical twins.

The sequencing input was PBMCs. The origin of the receptors is a woman younger than 30 in good health. CDR3s include the opening cysteine and the closing phenylalanine or tryptophan. Only part of the rows carry a size: once, few, many, or a class if the clone is expanded.

TRBV12-3/TRBV12-4	TRBJ2-7	NA	CASSLPTLGSTRGRPSEQYF
TRBV2	TRBJ2-5	few	CASMGFETQYF
TRBV2	TRBJ2-3	many	CASSSGVADTQYF
TRBV4-3	TRBJ1-4	few	CASSRGTGANEKLFF
TRBV7-9	TRBJ2-1	NA	CASRNTSGRNEQFF
TRBV6-6	TRBJ2-3	few	CASAGGITDTQYF
TRBV7-8	TRBJ2-7	many	CASSSDRGREQYF
TRBV10-3	TRBJ2-3	many	CAISDSSGSTDTQYF
TRBV7-9	TRBJ2-1	NA	CASSLGLVWTLDEQFF
TRBV20-1	TRBJ1-5	many	CSARDRSGNQPQHF
TRBV4-2	TRBJ2-7	NA	CASSQESGGAYEQYF
TRBV5-1	TRBJ2-2	few	CASSQDSANTGELFF
TRBV11-2	TRBJ1-1	NA	CASRLEDRTGNTEAFF
TRBV10-2	TRBJ1-6	NA	CASSWGLGSPLHF
TRBV6-1	TRBJ1-5	many	CASSTGGTWGSGSNQPQHF
TRBV29-1	TRBJ2-7	NA	CSVAPGQGYEQYF
TRBV12-3/TRBV12-4	TRBJ2-5	many	CASSLDGTGQTQYF
TRBV29-1	TRBJ2-7	NA	CSVESSDRESYEQYF
TRBV27	TRBJ2-3	many	CASSFVQSDTQYF
TRBV7-9	TRBJ2-7	NA	CASSFTTGGVDEQYF
TRBV7-2	TRBJ2-7	many	CASSLGTGSIYEQYF
TRBV24-1	TRBJ2-2	few	CATSEALAGANTGELFF
TRBV7-9	TRBJ2-5	NA	CASGYYRAGETQYF
TRBV7-2	TRBJ2-2	many	CASSLVPAPGELFF
TRBV27	TRBJ2-7	once	CASKRTSGVTYEQYF
TRBV20-1	TRBJ2-1	NA	CSGFTSGYNEQFF
TRBV2	TRBJ2-7	NA	CASSVAGPQPLGYYEQYF
TRBV7-6	TRBJ2-1	NA	CASSRMFPGGSDYNEQFF
TRBV2	TRBJ2-7	NA	CASCWPREVDKSSYEQYF
TRBV6-1	TRBJ2-4	few	CASRPDSGEAKNIQYF
TRBV20-1	TRBJ2-2	few	CSARDLRGNTGELFF
TRBV7-9	TRBJ2-5	NA	CASSFPRDRGSETQYF
TRBV7-6	TRBJ2-7	NA	CASSLGAGEAYEQYF
TRBV20-1	TRBJ2-3	NA	CSARGVEWREASTDTQYF
TRBV28	TRBJ2-1	few	CASSLVVAGGREFF
TRBV3-1	TRBJ2-2	many	CASSRVGTSANTGELFF
TRBV7-9	TRBJ2-3	few	CASSTTGYQDTQYF
TRBV29-1	TRBJ2-3	many	CSAEGQGITDTQYF
TRBV27	TRBJ2-7	few	CASSPGTGVVGSYEQYF
TRBV5-1	TRBJ2-7	few	CASSLESGTGRSYEQYF
TRBV29-1	TRBJ2-7	many	CSAFEVAGGREQYF
TRBV7-8	TRBJ1-2	few	CASSLAPGANYGYTF
TRBV5-1	TRBJ2-3	few	CASSLMNYRTDTQYF
TRBV28	TRBJ2-2	NA	CASSPGGRQTGELFF
TRBV2	TRBJ2-3	few	CASSQTQGADTQYF
TRBV28	TRBJ2-7	NA	CASTGFSGKSEWYEQYF
TRBV7-9	TRBJ2-7	few	CASSQTGGQNEQYF
TRBV7-9	TRBJ2-3	many	CASSFQGSTDTQYF
TRBV5-1	TRBJ2-7	many	CASSPGDTYEQYF
TRBV10-3	TRBJ2-1	few	CAISGTPTNNEQFF
TRBV6-4	TRBJ2-1	few	CASSASGRSYNEQFF
TRBV20-1	TRBJ2-3	few	CSARDRRFTAVLTDTQYF
TRBV6-4	TRBJ2-7	few	CASRAYGASSYEQYF
TRBV20-1	TRBJ2-7	few	CSARDPVRSSYEQYF
TRBV10-3	TRBJ2-1	many	CAISESLLGPYNEQFF
TRBV12-3/TRBV12-4	TRBJ1-4	many	CASGRLLEQLFF
TRBV4-3	TRBJ2-3	many	CASSPTLGAITDTQYF
TRBV20-1	TRBJ2-7	few	CSASKLARHYEQYF
TRBV6-1	TRBJ2-6	few	CASSEDTSGANVLTF
TRBV15	TRBJ2-7	NA	CATSTTPDRVEQYF